One and the same sample provided the 12 T cell receptor beta chains below, sequenced in a study of HIV-infected children after antiretroviral therapy interruption. The TCR library was built from RNA with a 3' RACE protocol and unique molecular identifiers. One entry per CDR3 protein, called by TCRdb with MiXCR from the 3' RACE reads. The table includes more than 85,000 distinct CDR3 sequences, less than 7% detected once. The treatment here: PENTA 11 planned treatment interruption arm or continuous ART arm. Source: CD45RA+ CD4+ T cells from PBMCs, pooled from several time points, taken from a donor given antiretroviral therapy, either interrupted or continuous. Subset denoted: naive CD4+ CD45RA+ CD45RO- T cells. Receptors originate from a pool of human donors with HIV.

This clonotype was counted between two and nine times. V usage is TRBV19 and J usage is TRBJ1-1; D might be TRBD1 (5 bases). CDR3 length equals 14 residues. In germline, CDR1 is LNHDA, CDR2 SQIVND (reference sequence). V was shortened by 5 bases and J by 1 base, with 11 bases between the two germline ends. The CDR3 DNA reads as TGTGCCAGTAGTGACCCGGGGGGGAACACTGAAGCTTTCTTT. It yields the protein CASSDPGGNTEAFF.

This clonotype was detected ten times or more. The chain links TRBV7-3 to TRBJ2-2; a possible D gene is TRBD2 (6 bases). Deletions cut 0 bases from V and 6 bases from J, with 14 bases between. The CDR3 covers 16 residues. The V gene's germline CDR1 is SGHTA and CDR2 FQGTGA. The CDR3 loop is CASSLTLRGPPGELFF. For the CDR3, the DNA is TGTGCCAGCAGCTTAACGTTGCGGGGCCCACCCGGGGAGCTGTTTTTT.

This clonotype was detected ten times or more. The V call is TRBV5-1, the J call TRBJ2-6; tentatively, D is TRBD2 (5 bases). CDR3 length: 16 amino acids. V gave up 4 bases and J gave up 3 bases, with 14 bases separating them. In germline, CDR1 is SGHRS, CDR2 YFSETQ. The CDR3 bases are TGCGCCAGCAGCCCGGGGAAGGGTTATGGGGCCAACGTCCTGACTTTC. Its protein is CASSPGKGYGANVLTF.

The sample holds many counts of this clonotype. The gene calls are TRBV3-1 and TRBJ2-7; D remains ambiguous. The CDR3 extends over 13 amino acids. Trimming shortened V by 1 base and J by 0 bases, and 4 bases separated the two germline ends. The germline gives CDR1 LGHDT, CDR2 YNNKEL (reference sequence). The CDR3 sequence is CASSQATSYEQYF. The CDR3 nucleotides are TGTGCCAGCAGCCAAGCGACCTCCTACGAGCAGTACTTC.

This clonotype appeared many times. V usage is TRBV25-1 and J usage is TRBJ2-2; perhaps D is TRBD1 or TRBD2 (5 bases each). The V end was cut by 2 bases, the J end by 2 bases, with 9 bases between. This CDR3 is built from 15 residues. Germline CDR1 and CDR2: MGHDK and SYGVNS. The CDR3 DNA sequence: TGTGCCAGCAGTGAACCGGGGCGTAACACCGGGGAGCTGTTTTTT. It specifies CASSEPGRNTGELFF.

This clonotype was seen ten or more times. V and J are TRBV5-1 and TRBJ2-3; TRBD2 aligns across 8 bases. CDR1 and CDR2 from the germline V gene are SGHRS and YFSETQ. Losses at the gene ends were 5 bases for V and 0 bases for J; bases not matched to a gene: 5. The CDR3 is 15 residues long. DNA for the CDR3: TGCGCCAGCAGTTTAGCGGGACGAAGCACAGATACGCAGTATTTT. Its translation: CASSLAGRSTDTQYF.

This clonotype was counted at least ten times. The J gene is TRBJ1-6, the V gene TRBV25-1, with D unresolved. The CDR3 consists of 13 residues. Trimming pared 2 bases from V and 9 bases from J, leaving 8 bases between. CDR1 is MGHDK, CDR2 SYGVNS, per germline. The CDR3 sequence is CASSERILSPLHF. CDR3 bases: TGTGCCAGCAGTGAAAGGATTCTTTCACCCCTCCACTTT.

This rearrangement joins TRBV30 to TRBJ1-1; D is ambiguous. V gave up 2 bases and J gave up 12 bases, with 19 bases separating them. Per the germline V gene, CDR1 is GTSNPN and CDR2 is SVGIG (reference sequence). The CDR3 is made up of 13 amino acids. The CDR3 region is CAWSNPGGSVSFF. The CDR3 region has the DNA TGTGCCTGGAGTAACCCGGGAGGGTCTGTGTCTTTCTTT.

In this sample, this clonotype turned up many times. The V call is TRBV15, the J call TRBJ1-1; 8 bases are a match to TRBD1. This CDR3 is built from 16 residues. Germline-derived CDR1 and CDR2 are LNHNV and YYDKDF (reference sequence). J gave up 2 bases and V 5 bases, and 10 bases lay outside the gene matches. The CDR3 nucleotides read TGTGCCACCAGCGGATATTCACAGGGGGATAACACTGAAGCTTTCTTT. As protein: CATSGYSQGDNTEAFF.

This clonotype occurred many times. Written as DNA, the CDR3 is TGTGCCATCAGTGACAGGAGCTCCTATAATTCACCCCTCCACTTT. This encodes CAISDRSSYNSPLHF. The chain has TRBV10-3 and TRBJ1-6; D not resolved. The CDR3 consists of 15 residues. With 3 bases removed from V and 0 bases from J, the gap between germline ends came to 6 bases. Germline CDR1 ENHRY, CDR2 SYGVKD.

The sample holds a few counts of this clonotype. The chain couples TRBV3-1 to TRBJ2-7; D gene uncertain. The CDR3 totals 14 residues. Trimming cost V 2 bases and J 1 base, with 9 bases left between them. CDR1 is LGHDT and CDR2 is YNNKEL in the germline V gene (reference sequence). DNA for the CDR3: TGTGCCAGCAGCCAACAGGATTCTTCCTACGAGCAGTACTTC. Translating it yields CASSQQDSSYEQYF.

This clonotype was counted many times. The rearrangement joins TRBV11-3 to TRBJ2-3; 7 nucleotides match TRBD2. V was pared by 2 bases and J by 8 bases, with 10 bases of the junction left unmatched. The CDR3 runs to 15 residues. Germline-derived CDR1 and CDR2 are SGHNT and YENEEA. DNA of the CDR3: TGTGCCAGCAGCTTACGCCTAGCGGATTTGGGTACGCAGTATTTT. Encoded protein: CASSLRLADLGTQYF.